The rows below give T cell receptor beta chains drawn from one sample of a study of T-cell memory formation after mild COVID-19. MiXCR, run by TCRdb on the 5' RACE reads, gives a single entry per CDR3 protein. The profile shows 300,000 to 400,000 distinct CDR3 sequences, roughly an eighth of them singletons. Source material: PBMCs or a T cell subset sorted from them (not recorded which). All receptors come from a man aged 18-30 years who had mild COVID-19 (a few samples of this study predate the infection). Cell type and time point are not known. The CDR3 runs from the conserved cysteine through the conserved F or W. D genes are given only for firm matches. Where a row states a size, it is once, few, many or the class of an expanded clone; other rows omit it.

D	size	V	J	CDR3	DNA
NA	few	TRBV20-1	TRBJ2-5	CSARDPLGATSQETQYF	TGCAGTGCTAGAGATCCTCTGGGGGCAACTAGTCAGGAGACCCAGTACTTC
NA	NA	TRBV15	TRBJ2-5	CATSRSRTDPGETQYF	TGTGCCACCAGCAGATCTCGGACAGACCCGGGGGAGACCCAGTACTTC
TRBD2	few	TRBV7-3	TRBJ2-5	CASSLLAGAGMTQYF	TGTGCCAGCAGCTTACTAGCGGGGGCCGGGATGACCCAGTACTTC
NA	NA	TRBV7-2	TRBJ2-3	CASSLLGSGDTQYF	TGTGCCAGCAGCTTATTAGGTAGCGGAGATACGCAGTATTTT
NA	NA	TRBV11-3	TRBJ2-7	CASSLGGRQNEEQYF	TGTGCCAGCAGCTTAGGGGGGCGGCAAAACGAGGAGCAGTACTTC
NA	few	TRBV2	TRBJ1-5	CASRGPRGQNSNQPQHF	TGTGCCAGCAGAGGTCCCCGAGGCCAAAATAGCAATCAGCCCCAGCATTTT
NA	NA	TRBV20-1	TRBJ2-4	CSASSIAKNIQYF	TGCAGTGCTAGTAGTATAGCCAAAAACATTCAGTACTTC
NA	few	TRBV5-5	TRBJ2-5	CASSLIRMGFQETQYF	TGTGCCAGCAGCTTAATTAGGATGGGGTTCCAAGAGACCCAGTACTTC
TRBD1	few	TRBV12-3/TRBV12-4	TRBJ1-5	CASKKDRGNQPQHF	TGTGCCAGCAAGAAGGACAGGGGGAATCAGCCCCAGCATTTT
NA	many	TRBV25-1	TRBJ1-4	CASTPIDRQKLFF	TGTGCCAGCACGCCGATTGACCGGCAAAAACTGTTTTTT
NA	few	TRBV20-1	TRBJ2-1	CSARDVGRDTVGAYNEQFF	TGCAGTGCTAGAGATGTAGGCCGGGACACCGTCGGGGCCTACAATGAGCAGTTCTTC
TRBD2	NA	TRBV6-2/TRBV6-3	TRBJ2-1	CASTPRTTSGGPNEQFF	TGTGCCAGCACCCCACGGACGACTAGCGGGGGTCCCAATGAGCAGTTCTTC
TRBD2	NA	TRBV7-3	TRBJ2-5	CASSLGGTRGATQYF	TGTGCCAGCAGCTTGGGCGGGACTAGGGGGGCGACCCAGTACTTC
NA	few	TRBV12-3/TRBV12-4	TRBJ1-5	CASSLAEPNQPQHF	TGTGCCAGCAGTTTAGCGGAGCCTAATCAGCCCCAGCATTTT
NA	few	TRBV6-1	TRBJ1-5	CASSDQDNQPQHF	TGTGCCAGCAGTGACCAGGACAATCAGCCCCAGCATTTT
TRBD1	once	TRBV15	TRBJ1-4	CATSSGDRAVGEKLFF	TGTGCCACCAGCAGCGGGGACAGGGCGGTGGGTGAAAAACTGTTTTTT
NA	few	TRBV6-5	TRBJ1-5	CASSYGRSNQPQHF	TGTGCCAGCAGTTACGGCAGGTCGAATCAGCCCCAGCATTTT
TRBD1	NA	TRBV4-2	TRBJ1-5	CASSLDRGGNQPQHF	TGTGCCAGCAGCTTGGACAGGGGGGGCAATCAGCCCCAGCATTTT
NA	few	TRBV4-3	TRBJ1-6	CASSHVGDSSPLHF	TGCGCCAGCAGCCATGTCGGTGACTCTTCACCCCTCCACTTT
NA	many	TRBV4-3	TRBJ2-1	CASSQDKGYNEQFF	TGCGCCAGCAGCCAAGATAAGGGTTACAATGAGCAGTTCTTC
NA	NA	TRBV19	TRBJ2-7	CASSRTIGTSYEQYF	TGTGCCAGTAGTAGAACTATTGGGACTTCCTACGAGCAGTACTTC
NA	NA	TRBV6-2/TRBV6-3	TRBJ1-5	CASSRPGTPSPQHF	TGTGCCAGCAGCCGACCCGGGACACCCTCGCCCCAGCATTTT